The 31 T cell receptor beta chains presented below share a single source sample, sequenced in a study of blood T cell repertoires in COVID-19. Only in-frame clones appear in the TCRdb table, and some are missing; sequencing was by immunoSEQ multiplex PCR. Of 95,000 or so clones in the sample, around 81% were seen once. The sample consisted of peripheral blood. All receptors come from a man older than 75 with COVID-19, enrolled during active disease.

This chain joins TRBV7-8 and TRBJ2-7, with D possibly being TRBD2 (6 bases). There are 14 residues in the CDR3. V was shortened by 1 base and J by 6 bases, with 13 bases between the two germline ends. CDR1 SGHVS and CDR2 FQNEAQ come from the germline V gene. The DNA for the CDR3 is TGTGCCAGCAGCTTAGGAGGGAGGCTCCTCGAGCAGTACTTC. Encoded protein: CASSLGGRLLEQYF.

The gene calls are TRBV3-1 (or the pseudogene TRBV3-2) and TRBJ2-5, with D possibly being TRBD1 (5 bases). Germline V gives CDR1 LGHDT, CDR2 YNNKEL (reference sequence). This CDR3 has 13 amino acids. V lost 6 bases and J 4 bases, leaving 12 bases between the germline ends. The CDR3 is CASRKLGVETQYF. DNA of the CDR3: TGTGCCAGCAGAAAGTTAGGGGTAGAGACCCAGTACTTC.

The genes are TRBV10-1 and TRBJ2-2; 7 bases match TRBD1. V lost 6 bases, J lost 5 bases, and 6 bases stayed unmatched. The CDR3 covers 14 residues. Per the germline V gene, CDR1 is WNHNN and CDR2 is SYGVQD (reference sequence). The CDR3 coding sequence is TGCGCCAGCAGGAAAGACAGGGTGACCGGGGAGCTGTTTTTT. This translates into CASRKDRVTGELFF.

The chain carries TRBV6-5 and TRBJ1-2; a weak D match, TRBD1 (5 bases). CDR3 size: 13 residues. V gave up 7 bases and J gave up 0 bases, with 9 bases separating them. Germline V gives CDR1 MNHEY, CDR2 SVGAGI. CDR3 sequence: CASTPGANYGYTF. CDR3 DNA sequence: TGTGCCAGCACCCCGGGGGCTAACTATGGCTACACCTTC.

This chain joins TRBV13 and TRBJ1-6; TRBD1 matches 9 bases. Per germline, CDR1 PRHDT and CDR2 FYEKMQ (reference sequence). The CDR3 contains 15 residues. Trimming took 5 bases from V and 8 from J; bases not matched to a gene: 7. This CDR3 is CASSGSQGAYSPLHF. The DNA for the CDR3 is TGTGCCAGCAGCGGGTCACAGGGGGCTTATTCACCCCTCCACTTT.

This clone was counted a few times. The chain is built from TRBV27 and TRBJ1-1; TRBD1 matches at 8 bases. Germline-derived CDR1 and CDR2 are MNHEY and SMNVEV (reference sequence). V gave up 3 bases and J gave up 11 bases; unmatched junction bases: 5. The CDR3 length is 12 residues. The CDR3 bases are TGTGCCAGCAGTTTTCACAGGGGGTCGGCTTTCTTT. It translates to CASSFHRGSAFF.

The gene calls are TRBV5-1 and TRBJ2-5, with a possible D match to TRBD1 (6 bases). CDR3 length: 14 amino acids. Germline V gene sequence: CDR1 SGHRS, CDR2 YFSETQ. With 2 bases removed from V and 2 bases from J, the gap between germline ends came to 10 bases. The CDR3 sequence is CASSFGTTQETQYF. CDR3 DNA sequence: TGCGCCAGCAGCTTCGGGACAACTCAAGAGACCCAGTACTTC.

The chain uses TRBV7-2 and TRBJ1-1; D remains unclear. The CDR3 runs to 14 residues. V lost 5 bases, J lost 1 base, and 11 bases lay in between. Germline CDR1 SGHTA, CDR2 FQGNSA. CDR3 loop: CASSPPGRNTEAFF. DNA of the CDR3: TGTGCCAGCAGCCCGCCGGGGAGGAACACTGAAGCTTTCTTT.

The rearrangement links TRBV7-3 to TRBJ2-1; 9 nucleotides agree with TRBD2. J lost 9 bases, V lost 2 bases, and 5 bases had no gene match. The V gene's germline CDR1 is SGHTA and CDR2 FQGTGA. The CDR3 runs to 14 residues. The DNA for the CDR3 is TGTGCCAGCAGCTTAGGTAGCGGGAGTGGTGAGCAGTTCTTC. This codes for CASSLGSGSGEQFF.

This chain uses TRBV10-2 with TRBJ2-7, with D perhaps matching TRBD2 (5 bases). CDR1 WSHSY and CDR2 SAAADI come from the germline V gene. V was cut by 4 bases and J by 1 base, with 8 bases left in between. The CDR3 has 13 residues. DNA for the CDR3: TGCGCCAGCAGTGGGGCGGGTTCCTACGAGCAGTACTTC. This sequence encodes CASSGAGSYEQYF.

A word on this clone: Other DNA sequences from this sample encode an identical CDR3 as well. The CDR3: CASSLGGNYGYTF. In nucleotides, the CDR3 is TGCGCCAGCAGCTTGGGCGGGAACTATGGCTACACCTTC. The chain uses TRBV5-1 and TRBJ1-2; no definite D call. Trimming shortened V by 0 bases and J by 2 bases, and 5 bases separated the two germline ends. The germline V gene encodes CDR1 SGHRS and CDR2 YFSETQ. CDR3 size: 13 residues.

CDR3 loop: CASSLEVGESEAFF. Here the CDR3 DNA reads TGCGCCAGCAGCTTGGAGGTCGGGGAGTCTGAAGCTTTCTTT. This chain joins TRBV5-1 and TRBJ1-1; D is ambiguous. The V end lost 0 bases, the J end lost 6 bases, and 12 bases lay between the germline ends. The length of the CDR3 is 14 residues. Germline loops: CDR1 SGHRS, CDR2 YFSETQ. Variable domain in full (rest from reference TRBV5-1 and TRBJ1-1): KAGVTQTPRYLIKTRGQQVTLSCSPISGHRSVSWYQQTPGQGLQFLFEYFSETQRNKGNFPGRFSGRQFSNSRSEMNVSTLELGDSALYLCASSLEVGESEAFFGQGTRLTVV.

The genes are TRBV10-3 and TRBJ2-1, with 15 bases lining up with TRBD2. The CDR3 loop spans 18 amino acids. With 10 bases clipped from V and 3 bases from J, the junction kept 13 bases outside the gene matches. Germline lookup yields CDR1 ENHRY and CDR2 SYGVKD. CDR3 nucleotides: TGTGCCAACATAATCCGGACTAGCGGGAGGGACGACTACAATGAGCAGTTCTTC. The encoded protein is CANIIRTSGRDDYNEQFF.

This chain connects TRBV5-1 to TRBJ2-3; possible D gene TRBD2, 5 bases. The CDR3 length is 15 residues. V dropped 1 base and J dropped 2 bases, with 11 bases sitting between them. Germline V lookup: CDR1 SGHRS, CDR2 YFSETQ. The CDR3 DNA sequence: TGCGCCAGCAGCTTGACTAGTTCCATCACAGATACGCAGTATTTT. Protein product: CASSLTSSITDTQYF.

Of note for this clone: Sequence at one end of the junction differs from germline and may be a read error. The chain carries TRBV10-2 and TRBJ1-2; D gene uncertain. The CDR3 covers 14 residues. Germline loops: CDR1 WSHSY, CDR2 SAAADI. The CDR3 here is CAGSENSLNYGYTF. The CDR3 region has the DNA TGCGCCGGCAGTGAGAACAGCCTTAACTATGGCTACACCTTC.

CDR3: CASSQLQGDYGYTF. CDR3 DNA sequence: TGTGCCAGCAGTCAACTCCAGGGGGACTATGGCTACACCTTC. V and J are TRBV27 and TRBJ1-2; 7 nucleotides match TRBD1. The CDR3 consists of 14 residues. Trimming took 5 bases from V and 3 from J; bases not matched to a gene: 6. Germline V lookup: CDR1 MNHEY, CDR2 SMNVEV (reference sequence).

The chain is built from TRBV15 and TRBJ1-3; 8 nucleotides agree with TRBD1. The junction had 5 bases not matched to a gene; V was cut back by 5 bases and J by 2 bases. From germline, CDR1 is LNHNV and CDR2 YYDKDF (reference sequence). The CDR3 length is 15 residues. CDR3 protein: CATSAGQGPGNTIYF. The CDR3 DNA is TGTGCCACCAGCGCCGGACAGGGTCCTGGAAACACCATATATTTT.

The V and J genes are TRBV29-1 and TRBJ2-7; TRBD1 might be the D (6 bases). The germline CDR1 and CDR2 sequences are SQVTM and ANQGSEA. V was cut by 7 bases and J by 3 bases, with 16 bases left in between. CDR3 size: 13 residues. CDR3 protein: CSAKGGNGYEQYF. CDR3 DNA: TGCAGCGCCAAAGGGGGAAACGGCTACGAGCAGTACTTC.

The rearrangement uses TRBV20-1 and TRBJ1-2; D remains unclear. Germline-derived CDR1 and CDR2 are DFQATT and SNEGSKA (reference sequence). V was cut by 3 bases and J by 2 bases, with 4 bases left in between. The CDR3 consists of 11 residues. CDR3 DNA: TGCAGTGCTAGCCCAAACTATGGCTACACCTTC. Protein product: CSASPNYGYTF.

This clone was picked up a small number of times. V and J are TRBV4-3 and TRBJ2-7; D is perhaps TRBD1 (6 bases). Germline CDR1 is LGHNA and CDR2 is YSLEER. The CDR3 extends over 18 amino acids. The V end was cut by 0 bases, the J end by 2 bases, with 20 bases between. The CDR3 protein is CASSQDPHLRTVPYEQYF. Written as DNA, the CDR3 is TGCGCCAGCAGCCAAGATCCGCATCTGAGGACAGTACCCTACGAGCAGTACTTC.

This chain connects TRBV5-4 to TRBJ2-6; 10 bases align to TRBD2. The CDR3 totals 20 residues. The V gene's germline CDR1 is SGHNT and CDR2 YYREEE (reference sequence). Trimming removed 1 base from V and 4 bases from J; junction bases left unmatched: 14. CDR3 in DNA: TGTGCCAGCAGCTTGAAGGCCAGCGGGGGGGCAGCGGCAGGGGCCAACGTCCTGACTTTC. Encoded protein: CASSLKASGGAAAGANVLTF.

This sequence joins TRBV6-4 and TRBJ1-1, with 7 bases that match TRBD1. Germline V lookup: CDR1 MRHNA, CDR2 SNTAGT. J was trimmed by 6 bases and V by 6 bases; bases with no gene match: 13. This CDR3 is 15 amino acids long. CDR3 in DNA: TGTGCCAGCAGCGCTACACTGACAGGGAGATCTGAAGCTTTCTTT. Encoded protein: CASSATLTGRSEAFF.

This sequence joins TRBV5-6 and TRBJ1-3, with D uncertain. Germline-derived CDR1 and CDR2 are SGHDT and YYEEEE. This CDR3 has 17 residues. With 1 base removed from V and 0 bases from J, the gap between germline ends came to 14 bases. The CDR3 is CASSLQRRRSSGNTIYF. CDR3 DNA: TGTGCCAGCAGCTTGCAACGGCGGCGGAGCTCTGGAAACACCATATATTTT.

This sequence joins TRBV19 and TRBJ1-5, with TRBD1 matching over 7 bases. The CDR3 contains 16 residues. In germline, CDR1 is LNHDA, CDR2 SQIVND (reference sequence). After removal of 1 base from V and 4 bases from J, the junction contained 7 bases not matched to a gene. CDR3 in DNA: TGTGCCAGTAGTATAGGTGGAGGGGGCGGGAATCAGCCCCAGCATTTT. It codes for CASSIGGGGGNQPQHF.

The chain joins TRBV19 to TRBJ2-4, with 7 bases matching TRBD1. V was clipped by 5 bases and J by 7 bases; unmatched bases: 2. Germline V gene data show CDR1 as LNHDA and CDR2 as SQIVND (reference sequence). The CDR3 contains 12 residues. This CDR3 is CASSLQGNIQYF. The CDR3 DNA sequence: TGTGCCAGTAGTCTACAGGGGAACATTCAGTACTTC.

The table lists this clone with a few counts. As DNA, the CDR3 is TGTGCCGCCAAAAAAGGGGGCCCGAACACTGAAGCTTTCTTT. It yields the protein CAAKKGGPNTEAFF. V gene TRBV6-5 combines with J gene TRBJ1-1; TRBD1 matches 7 bases. The CDR3 is made up of 14 amino acids. Germline CDR1 and CDR2: MNHEY and SVGAGI. After removal of 11 bases from V and 1 base from J, the junction contained 10 bases not matched to a gene.

The J gene is TRBJ1-4, the V gene TRBV19; TRBD1 aligns across 8 bases. Germline CDR1 LNHDA, CDR2 SQIVND (reference sequence). With 5 bases clipped from V and 7 bases from J, the junction kept 6 bases outside the gene matches. This CDR3 is built from 14 residues. CDR3 region: CASSSTGVIEKLFF. CDR3 DNA: TGTGCCAGTAGTTCGACAGGGGTTATTGAAAAACTGTTTTTT. The whole variable domain, filled in from reference TRBV19 and TRBJ1-4, reads DGGITQSPKYLFRKEGQNVTLSCEQNLNHDAMYWYRQDPGQGLRLIYYSQIVNDFQKGDIAEGYSVSREKKESFPLTVTSAQKNPTAFYLCASSSTGVIEKLFFGSGTQLSVL.

V and J are TRBV2 and TRBJ2-2, with 16 positions matching TRBD2. In germline, CDR1 is SNHLY, CDR2 FYNNEI. The CDR3 consists of 20 residues. The J segment lost 4 bases and the V segment lost 4 bases, leaving 12 bases of the junction unmatched. CDR3 sequence reads: CASSASRTGLAGGPTGELFF. The CDR3, as DNA: TGTGCCAGCAGTGCTTCGCGCACGGGACTAGCGGGAGGGCCCACCGGGGAGCTGTTTTTT.

The CDR3 spells CASSSPGQGVTEAFF. The CDR3 DNA follows: TGTGCCAGCAGCTCCCCGGGGCAGGGGGTCACTGAAGCTTTCTTT. The rearrangement links TRBV5-5 to TRBJ1-1, with 7 bases that match TRBD1. Germline assignment: CDR1 SGHKS and CDR2 YYEKEE (reference sequence). After removal of 3 bases from V and 4 bases from J, the junction contained 9 bases not matched to a gene. The CDR3 length is 15 residues.

CDR3 coding DNA: TGTGCCAGCAGTTCGTCGCCCGCGGTGAACATTCAGTACTTC. Protein: CASSSSPAVNIQYF. The chain recombines TRBV28 with TRBJ2-4; D uncertain. CDR1 and CDR2 (germline): MDHEN, SYDVKM. The CDR3 contains 14 residues. The germline V and J ends were trimmed by 4 bases and 7 bases, with 14 bases remaining between them.

The gene calls are TRBV30 and TRBJ1-5; D perhaps matches TRBD1 (6 bases). Trimming took 5 bases from V and 6 from J, leaving 17 bases between them. The CDR3 consists of 14 residues. The V gene's germline CDR1 is GTSNPN and CDR2 SVGIG (reference sequence). CDR3 sequence reads: CAWGSDSLTQPQHF. CDR3 nucleotides: TGTGCCTGGGGATCGGACAGTCTTACTCAGCCCCAGCATTTT.